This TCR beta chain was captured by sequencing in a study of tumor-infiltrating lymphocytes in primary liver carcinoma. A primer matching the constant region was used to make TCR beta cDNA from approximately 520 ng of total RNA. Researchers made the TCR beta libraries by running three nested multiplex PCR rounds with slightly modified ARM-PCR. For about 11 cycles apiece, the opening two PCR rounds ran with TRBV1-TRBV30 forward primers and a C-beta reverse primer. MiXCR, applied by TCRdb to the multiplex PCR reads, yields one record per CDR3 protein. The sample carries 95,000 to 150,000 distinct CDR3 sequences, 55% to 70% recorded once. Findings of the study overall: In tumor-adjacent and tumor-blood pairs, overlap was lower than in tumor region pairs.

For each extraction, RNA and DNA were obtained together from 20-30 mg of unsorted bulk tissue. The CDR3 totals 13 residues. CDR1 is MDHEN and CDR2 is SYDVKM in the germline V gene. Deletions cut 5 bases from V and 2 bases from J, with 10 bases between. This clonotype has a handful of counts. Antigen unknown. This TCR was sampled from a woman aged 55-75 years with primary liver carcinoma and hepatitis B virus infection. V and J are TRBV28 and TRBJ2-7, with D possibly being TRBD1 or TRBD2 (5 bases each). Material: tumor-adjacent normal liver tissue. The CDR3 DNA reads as TGTGCCAGCAGTCTGGGACGAGCCTACGAGCAGTACTTC. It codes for CASSLGRAYEQYF.